The rows below give T cell receptor beta chains drawn from one sample of a study of blood T cell repertoires in COVID-19. TCRdb's table, derived via immunoSEQ multiplex PCR, lists solely in-frame clones and lacks some. The sample consists of under 250,000 clones, over 75% of them appearing once. Sequencing was done on a sample of PBMCs or T cells enriched from blood (not recorded which). The receptors come from a woman aged 45-65 years with acute COVID-19. CDR3s include the opening cysteine and the closing phenylalanine or tryptophan. The D gene is left open where the match is weak. Some rows mark clone size as missing; the rest say once, few, many or name a class of expanded clone.

CDR3 length: 10
J gene: TRBJ1-1
clone size: .
V gene: TRBV29-1
D gene: .
CDR3 DNA: TGCAGCGTTGTCCTCACTGAAGCTTTCTTT
CDR3 protein: CSVVLTEAFF

CDR3 length: 14
J gene: TRBJ2-5
clone size: .
V gene: TRBV7-9
D gene: .
CDR3 DNA: TGTGCCAGCAGCTCCCAGACACGACAAGAGACCCAGTACTTC
CDR3 protein: CASSSQTRQETQYF

CDR3 length: 15
J gene: TRBJ2-7
clone size: few
V gene: TRBV7-2
D gene: .
CDR3 DNA: TGTGCCAGCAGCTTAGCTCCAGGGGCGGTCCACGAGCAGTACTTC
CDR3 protein: CASSLAPGAVHEQYF

CDR3 length: 16
J gene: TRBJ2-2
clone size: .
V gene: TRBV4-3
D gene: TRBD2
CDR3 DNA: TGCGCCAGCAGCCAAGTTGGACTAGCGGGTGCCGGGGAGCTGTTTTTT
CDR3 protein: CASSQVGLAGAGELFF

CDR3 length: 14
J gene: TRBJ1-6
clone size: .
V gene: TRBV7-2
D gene: TRBD1
CDR3 DNA: TGTGCCAGCAGCCCCCGGGACAGATATTCACCCCTCCACTTT
CDR3 protein: CASSPRDRYSPLHF

CDR3 length: 16
J gene: TRBJ1-3
clone size: few
V gene: TRBV13
D gene: .
CDR3 DNA: TGTGCCAGCAGCTTAGTCCGACTGGGCTCTGGAAACACCATATATTTT
CDR3 protein: CASSLVRLGSGNTIYF

CDR3 length: 17
J gene: TRBJ1-5
clone size: .
V gene: TRBV7-8
D gene: .
CDR3 DNA: TGTGCCAGCAGCGGTGAGGGGGGGATTAGAAGCAATCAGCCCCAGCATTTT
CDR3 protein: CASSGEGGIRSNQPQHF

CDR3 length: 16
J gene: TRBJ1-5
clone size: .
V gene: TRBV30
D gene: .
CDR3 DNA: TGTGCCTGGAGTGAGAAGTGGCAGGGGAGCAATCAGCCCCAGCATTTT
CDR3 protein: CAWSEKWQGSNQPQHF

CDR3 length: 11
J gene: TRBJ1-1
clone size: .
V gene: TRBV20-1
D gene: .
CDR3 DNA: TGCAGTGCGGGGCAGCCCACTGAAGCTTTCTTT
CDR3 protein: CSAGQPTEAFF

CDR3 length: 15
J gene: TRBJ1-1
clone size: .
V gene: TRBV7-2
D gene: TRBD1
CDR3 DNA: TGTGCCAGCAGCCGGGACAGGGGGCCGAGCACTGAAGCTTTCTTT
CDR3 protein: CASSRDRGPSTEAFF

CDR3 length: 14
J gene: TRBJ1-1
clone size: .
V gene: TRBV6-5
D gene: .
CDR3 DNA: TGTGCCAGCAGAGGAACAGGGCGGAACACTGAAGCTTTCTTT
CDR3 protein: CASRGTGRNTEAFF

CDR3 length: 16
J gene: TRBJ1-5
clone size: .
V gene: TRBV7-9
D gene: TRBD1
CDR3 DNA: TGTGCCAGCAGCACCGGGACAGGGGATAGCAATCAGCCCCAGCATTTT
CDR3 protein: CASSTGTGDSNQPQHF

CDR3 length: 13
J gene: TRBJ1-6
clone size: .
V gene: TRBV2
D gene: .
CDR3 DNA: TGTGCCAGCAGGGGGCCCCATAGTTCACCCCTCCACTTT
CDR3 protein: CASRGPHSSPLHF

CDR3 length: 16
J gene: TRBJ2-1
clone size: .
V gene: TRBV18
D gene: .
CDR3 DNA: TGTGCCAGCTCACCGTCACGGGGGATGAGTTTTAATGAGCAGTTCTTC
CDR3 protein: CASSPSRGMSFNEQFF

CDR3 length: 15
J gene: TRBJ2-5
clone size: .
V gene: TRBV5-4
D gene: .
CDR3 DNA: TGTGCCAGCAGCTTGGTAACCGAGGGACAAGAGACCCAGTACTTC
CDR3 protein: CASSLVTEGQETQYF

CDR3 length: 16
J gene: TRBJ1-2
clone size: once
V gene: TRBV3-1/TRBV3-2
D gene: TRBD1
CDR3 DNA: TGTGCCAGCAGCCAAGATTGGCAGGGGGGAAACTATGGCTACACCTTC
CDR3 protein: CASSQDWQGGNYGYTF

CDR3 length: 11
J gene: TRBJ1-1
clone size: .
V gene: TRBV6-5
D gene: .
CDR3 DNA: TGTGCCAGCAGGCCAGTCACTGAAGCTTTCTTT
CDR3 protein: CASRPVTEAFF

CDR3 length: 16
J gene: TRBJ2-7
clone size: .
V gene: TRBV9
D gene: TRBD2
CDR3 DNA: TGTGCCAGCAGCGTAGGTCTAGCGGGGGGAATGAGCGGGCAGTACTTC
CDR3 protein: CASSVGLAGGMSGQYF

CDR3 length: 15
J gene: TRBJ2-4
clone size: .
V gene: TRBV14
D gene: .
CDR3 DNA: TGTGCCAGCAGCCAAGTCGGGTCGGCCAAAAACATTCAGTACTTC
CDR3 protein: CASSQVGSAKNIQYF

CDR3 length: 14
J gene: TRBJ1-5
clone size: many
V gene: TRBV4-1
D gene: .
CDR3 DNA: TGCGCCAGCAGCCAAGGGGGAGTCAATCAGCCCCAGCATTTT
CDR3 protein: CASSQGGVNQPQHF

CDR3 length: 16
J gene: TRBJ1-1
clone size: .
V gene: TRBV5-1
D gene: .
CDR3 DNA: TGCGCCAGCAGCCCAAGACCAGCGGGACAGAACACTGAAGCTTTCTTT
CDR3 protein: CASSPRPAGQNTEAFF

CDR3 length: 13
J gene: TRBJ2-1
clone size: .
V gene: TRBV5-1
D gene: TRBD1
CDR3 DNA: TGCGCCAGCAGACTTCAGGGGGTAAATGAGCAGTTCTTC
CDR3 protein: CASRLQGVNEQFF

CDR3 length: 15
J gene: TRBJ1-1
clone size: .
V gene: TRBV5-4
D gene: .
CDR3 DNA: TGTGCCAGCAGCCCCTACTTGGGGAGAGGCACTGAAGCTTTCTTT
CDR3 protein: CASSPYLGRGTEAFF

CDR3 length: 13
J gene: TRBJ1-2
clone size: .
V gene: TRBV12-3/TRBV12-4
D gene: .
CDR3 DNA: TGTGCCAGCAGCCAGGGACAAAACTATGGCTACACCTTC
CDR3 protein: CASSQGQNYGYTF

CDR3 length: 15
J gene: TRBJ1-6
clone size: .
V gene: TRBV6-5
D gene: .
CDR3 DNA: TGTGCCAGCAGTTACACAGTTCCCTATAATTCACCCCTCCACTTT
CDR3 protein: CASSYTVPYNSPLHF

CDR3 length: 12
J gene: TRBJ1-2
clone size: .
V gene: TRBV29-1
D gene: TRBD1
CDR3 DNA: TGCAGCGTCGGACAGGGGGTCCATGGCTACACCTTC
CDR3 protein: CSVGQGVHGYTF

CDR3 length: 16
J gene: TRBJ1-1
clone size: .
V gene: TRBV9
D gene: TRBD1
CDR3 DNA: TGTGCCAGCAGCGTAATCGGCCAGGGGGATAGAACTGAAGCTTTCTTT
CDR3 protein: CASSVIGQGDRTEAFF

CDR3 length: 16
J gene: TRBJ1-5
clone size: few
V gene: TRBV27
D gene: TRBD1
CDR3 DNA: TGTGCCAGCAGTCTCACGGGACAGGGATACAATCAGCCCCAGCATTTT
CDR3 protein: CASSLTGQGYNQPQHF

CDR3 length: 14
J gene: TRBJ1-1
clone size: .
V gene: TRBV18
D gene: TRBD1
CDR3 DNA: TGTGCCAGCTCACAGGGACAGGCGCCCACTGAAGCTTTCTTT
CDR3 protein: CASSQGQAPTEAFF

CDR3 length: 13
J gene: TRBJ2-1
clone size: .
V gene: TRBV6-6
D gene: .
CDR3 DNA: TGTGCCAGCACCTCGCGGCAGAACAATGAGCAGTTCTTC
CDR3 protein: CASTSRQNNEQFF

CDR3 length: 14
J gene: TRBJ1-2
clone size: .
V gene: TRBV7-9
D gene: TRBD1
CDR3 DNA: TGTGCCAGCCGTCCTGAGGGGGCGAACTATGGCTACACCTTC
CDR3 protein: CASRPEGANYGYTF

CDR3 length: 10
J gene: TRBJ2-1
clone size: .
V gene: TRBV20-1
D gene: .
CDR3 DNA: TGCAGTGCTAGGTCGGATGAGCAGTTCTTC
CDR3 protein: CSARSDEQFF

CDR3 length: 16
J gene: TRBJ1-2
clone size: once
V gene: TRBV4-3
D gene: TRBD1
CDR3 DNA: TGCGCCAGCAGCCGAGGGACAGGGGGCGGAAACTATGGCTACACCTTC
CDR3 protein: CASSRGTGGGNYGYTF

CDR3 length: 14
J gene: TRBJ1-1
clone size: .
V gene: TRBV5-4
D gene: TRBD1
CDR3 DNA: TGTGCCAGCAGCTTGCAGGGGGCGCAGGGTGAAGCTTTCTTT
CDR3 protein: CASSLQGAQGEAFF

CDR3 length: 16
J gene: TRBJ2-7
clone size: once
V gene: TRBV6-2/TRBV6-3
D gene: TRBD2
CDR3 DNA: TGTGCCAGCAGTTACTCGTCAACTAGCGGGGACTACGAGCAGTACTTC
CDR3 protein: CASSYSSTSGDYEQYF

CDR3 length: 13
J gene: TRBJ1-1
clone size: .
V gene: TRBV7-9
D gene: TRBD1
CDR3 DNA: TGTGCCAGCAGCTCGGACAGGGGGACTGAAGCTTTCTTT
CDR3 protein: CASSSDRGTEAFF

CDR3 length: 15
J gene: TRBJ2-2
clone size: .
V gene: TRBV2
D gene: TRBD2
CDR3 DNA: TGTGCCAGCAGTAATAGCGGGGCCAACACCGGGGAGCTGTTTTTT
CDR3 protein: CASSNSGANTGELFF

CDR3 length: 15
J gene: TRBJ1-5
clone size: .
V gene: TRBV5-6
D gene: .
CDR3 DNA: TGTGCCAGCAGCTTGGCGGGTTTGAGCAATCAGCCCCAGCATTTT
CDR3 protein: CASSLAGLSNQPQHF

CDR3 length: 13
J gene: TRBJ1-6
clone size: .
V gene: TRBV27
D gene: TRBD1
CDR3 DNA: TGTGCCAGTAGGACAGGGGCGAATTCACCCCTCCACTTT
CDR3 protein: CASRTGANSPLHF

CDR3 length: 13
J gene: TRBJ1-4
clone size: .
V gene: TRBV18
D gene: TRBD1
CDR3 DNA: TGTGCCAGCTCAGAGGGACAGGGGGAAAAACTGTTTTTT
CDR3 protein: CASSEGQGEKLFF

CDR3 length: 16
J gene: TRBJ1-3
clone size: .
V gene: TRBV5-4
D gene: .
CDR3 DNA: TGTGCCAGCAGCCCCGGCCGGACAGCCTCTGGAAACACCATATATTTT
CDR3 protein: CASSPGRTASGNTIYF

CDR3 length: 14
J gene: TRBJ2-3
clone size: few
V gene: TRBV18
D gene: .
CDR3 DNA: TGTGCCAGCCACGGGGATCCTAGCACAGATACGCAGTATTTT
CDR3 protein: CASHGDPSTDTQYF

CDR3 length: 14
J gene: TRBJ2-3
clone size: .
V gene: TRBV10-2
D gene: TRBD2
CDR3 DNA: TGCGCCAGCAGTACGGGACTAGCGAGAGATACGCAGTATTTT
CDR3 protein: CASSTGLARDTQYF

CDR3 length: 13
J gene: TRBJ1-2
clone size: .
V gene: TRBV7-2
D gene: .
CDR3 DNA: TGTGCCAGCAGCTTATATCAGGGCGACGGCTACACCTTC
CDR3 protein: CASSLYQGDGYTF

CDR3 length: 16
J gene: TRBJ2-1
clone size: .
V gene: TRBV9
D gene: TRBD2
CDR3 DNA: TGTGCCAGCAGCCCTAGCGGGGGGCGTTCCTACAATGAGCAGTTCTTC
CDR3 protein: CASSPSGGRSYNEQFF

CDR3 length: 10
J gene: TRBJ1-2
clone size: .
V gene: TRBV30
D gene: .
CDR3 DNA: TGTGCCTGGAGAGCGGATGGCTACACCTTC
CDR3 protein: CAWRADGYTF

CDR3 length: 18
J gene: TRBJ2-2
clone size: .
V gene: TRBV27
D gene: .
CDR3 DNA: TGTGCCAGCAGTCCGTCAACGATGATCGACTCCTCCCCCGGGGAGCTGTTTTTT
CDR3 protein: CASSPSTMIDSSPGELFF

CDR3 length: 18
J gene: TRBJ1-6
clone size: .
V gene: TRBV6-6
D gene: .
CDR3 DNA: TGTGCCAGCAGTCCTTTGACAGGCACGGGCTCCTATAATTCACCCCTCCACTTT
CDR3 protein: CASSPLTGTGSYNSPLHF

CDR3 length: 17
J gene: TRBJ1-6
clone size: .
V gene: TRBV11-2
D gene: .
CDR3 DNA: TGTGCCAGCAGCTCCTCTACTACATCAGTATTTTCTTCACCCCTCCACTTT
CDR3 protein: CASSSSTTSVFSSPLHF

CDR3 length: 17
J gene: TRBJ1-2
clone size: .
V gene: TRBV5-1
D gene: TRBD1
CDR3 DNA: TGCGCCAGCAGCTTGATTGGGACAGGGGGCGCTGATTATGGCTACACCTTC
CDR3 protein: CASSLIGTGGADYGYTF

CDR3 length: 15
J gene: TRBJ2-1
clone size: .
V gene: TRBV6-5
D gene: TRBD2
CDR3 DNA: TGTGCCAGCAGTTACCTCGGGGGGTCCTACAATGAGCAGTTCTTC
CDR3 protein: CASSYLGGSYNEQFF

CDR3 length: 16
J gene: TRBJ1-2
clone size: .
V gene: TRBV30
D gene: .
CDR3 DNA: TGTGCCTGGAGTGTACCCTTCAGGGGAGCGAACTATGGCTACACCTTC
CDR3 protein: CAWSVPFRGANYGYTF